These 18 T cell receptor beta chains were sequenced from one sample in a study of T cell changes during pregnancy in multiple sclerosis. TCRdb's table, derived via immunoSEQ multiplex PCR, lists solely in-frame clones and lacks some. The sample includes some 29,000 clones, roughly nine tenths seen only once; the top ten take roughly 10%. The specimen comprised CD8+ T cells from peripheral blood mononuclear cells, sampled in the third trimester of pregnancy. The origin of the receptors is a female donor with multiple sclerosis, enrolled in a pregnancy study.

The rearrangement links TRBV21-1 to TRBJ1-6; the D segment call TRBD1 is taken from the table without a DNA check. TRBV21-1 is a recognized pseudogene. This CDR3 comprises 14 residues. CDR3 region: CASRKTATNSPLHF. In DNA form, the CDR3 reads TGTGCCAGCAGGAAAACAGCTACTAATTCACCCCTCCACTTT.

This clone occurred once. The rearrangement uses TRBV7-9 and TRBJ2-2; the match to TRBD1 covers 8 bases. With V trimmed by 4 bases and J by 7 bases, 2 bases remained unmatched. This CDR3 has 13 amino acids. CDR1 SEHNR and CDR2 FQNEAQ come from the germline V gene (reference sequence). In DNA, the CDR3 is TGTGCCAGCAGCTACAGGGGGGACGGGGAGCTGTTTTTT. It translates to CASSYRGDGELFF.

V and J are TRBV9 and TRBJ2-5; D might be TRBD1 (5 bases). Trimming left V 7 bases short and J 5 bases short, with 9 bases between. The CDR3 loop spans 11 amino acids. Germline CDR1 and CDR2: SGDLS and YYNGEE. CDR3 sequence: CASGAGETQYF. The CDR3 DNA sequence: TGTGCCAGCGGGGCCGGGGAGACCCAGTACTTC.

The chain couples TRBV15 to TRBJ1-2; no firm D call. Trimming took off 0 bases at V and 8 bases at J, with 13 bases between the two ends. The CDR3 contains 14 residues. The V gene's germline CDR1 is LNHNV and CDR2 YYDKDF (reference sequence). CDR3 sequence: CATSRDRAGRGYTF. DNA of the CDR3: TGTGCCACCAGCAGAGACCGCGCGGGCCGCGGCTACACCTTC.

CDR3 residues: CASSWTGGNEQYF. The DNA for the CDR3 is TGCGCCAGCAGCTGGACAGGGGGCAATGAGCAGTACTTC. This rearrangement joins TRBV5-1 to TRBJ2-7; 11 bases line up with TRBD1. After removal of 3 bases from V and 7 bases from J, the junction contained 3 bases not matched to a gene. Per the germline V gene, CDR1 is SGHRS and CDR2 is YFSETQ. The CDR3 is 13 residues long.

J is TRBJ1-1 and V is TRBV4-2; a weak D match, TRBD1 (5 bases). Germline values: CDR1 LGHNA, CDR2 YNFKEQ. This CDR3 has 12 residues. V lost 8 bases and J lost 1, with 8 bases in between. In DNA, the CDR3 is TGTGCCAGCGGAACAGGGAACACTGAAGCTTTCTTT. Its protein product is CASGTGNTEAFF.

This chain uses TRBV6-5 with TRBJ1-3, with 7 bases identical to TRBD1. Germline values: CDR1 MNHEY, CDR2 SVGAGI. V lost 6 bases, J lost 4 bases, and 6 bases stayed unmatched. This CDR3 region has 14 residues. The CDR3 here is CASSPGQVGNTIYF. The CDR3 DNA sequence: TGTGCCAGCAGCCCCGGACAGGTGGGAAACACCATATATTTT.

The V gene is TRBV27, the J gene TRBJ2-3, with D perhaps matching TRBD1 (6 bases). Germline loops: CDR1 MNHEY, CDR2 SMNVEV (reference sequence). The CDR3 extends over 15 amino acids. Trimming pared 4 bases from V and 7 bases from J, leaving 18 bases between. In DNA, the CDR3 is TGTGCCAGCAGTTCAGATTTGGGACACCAGAATACGCAGTATTTT. It encodes CASSSDLGHQNTQYF.

CDR3 bases: TGTGCCAGCAGCTCACGGACTAGCGGGAGGCCGTCCTACGAGCAGTACTTC. As protein: CASSSRTSGRPSYEQYF. The chain employs TRBV5-6 and TRBJ2-7; 14 nucleotides line up with TRBD2. The V gene end was trimmed by 3 bases and the J gene end by 1 base; junction bases not matched to a gene: 6. CDR3 length: 17 residues. Germline values: CDR1 SGHDT, CDR2 YYEEEE. The entire variable domain, with the rest obtained from reference TRBV5-6 and TRBJ2-7, is as follows: DAGVTQSPTHLIKTRGQQVTLRCSPKSGHDTVSWYQQALGQGPQFIFQYYEEEERQRGNFPDRFSGHQFPNYSSELNVNALLLGDSALYLCASSSRTSGRPSYEQYFGPGTRLTVT.

In this sample, this clone turned up a few times. The chain couples TRBV23-1 to TRBJ2-1; 9 nucleotides agree with TRBD1. TRBV23-1 qualifies as an ORF whose function is uncertain. V shed 7 bases and J 6 bases; nucleotides not matched to a gene: 4. This CDR3 is 13 amino acids long. The CDR3 reads CASTRTGVNEQFF. The CDR3, as DNA: TGCGCCAGCACCCGGACAGGGGTCAATGAGCAGTTCTTC.

The chain couples TRBV9 to TRBJ2-3; 9 nucleotides agree with TRBD2. Germline loops: CDR1 SGDLS, CDR2 YYNGEE. The V gene end was trimmed by 4 bases and the J gene end by 3 bases; junction bases not matched to a gene: 9. The CDR3 spans 16 residues. Written as DNA, the CDR3 is TGTGCCAGCAGCCCCCGCGGGGGGGTGGGAACAGATACGCAGTATTTT. Protein product: CASSPRGGVGTDTQYF.

This sequence joins TRBV18 and TRBJ2-7; D gene uncertain. This CDR3 contains 16 residues. The germline V and J ends were trimmed by 2 bases and 0 bases, with 14 bases remaining between them. Germline-derived CDR1 and CDR2 are KGHSH and LQKENI. The CDR3 loop is CASSPGTPLGSYEQYF. In DNA form, the CDR3 reads TGTGCCAGCTCACCAGGAACACCCCTAGGCTCCTACGAGCAGTACTTC.

The V and J genes are TRBV9 and TRBJ2-2, with 14 bases that match TRBD2. The germline V gene has CDR1 SGDLS and CDR2 YYNGEE. V was pared by 4 bases and J by 7 bases, with 6 bases of the junction left unmatched. This CDR3 contains 16 residues. The CDR3 nucleotides read TGTGCCAGCAGCCGACTAGCGGGAGGGGTCGGCGGGGAGCTGTTTTTT. This gives the protein CASSRLAGGVGGELFF.

The chain has TRBV27 and TRBJ2-2; TRBD2 matches at 9 bases. Germline-derived CDR1 and CDR2 are MNHEY and SMNVEV (reference sequence). Trimming at V came to 4 bases and at J to 4 bases, leaving 7 bases not matched to a gene. The CDR3 loop spans 16 amino acids. The DNA of the CDR3 is TGTGCCAGCAGTTGGGGCGGGAGGGCCGGCACCGGGGAGCTGTTTTTT. Its protein is CASSWGGRAGTGELFF.

This sequence joins TRBV27 and TRBJ2-4; the D is unclear. The CDR3 extends over 12 amino acids. Germline lookup yields CDR1 MNHEY and CDR2 SMNVEV (reference sequence). Trimming took 8 bases from V and 4 from J, leaving 9 bases between them. The CDR3 DNA follows: TGTGCCAGCTTTTCCCCGAAAAACATTCAGTACTTC. Translating it yields CASFSPKNIQYF.

DNA of the CDR3: TGCGCCAGCAGCTTAAGGGACAGGGGCCCCGATACGCAGTATTTT. It codes for CASSLRDRGPDTQYF. The chain is built from TRBV5-1 and TRBJ2-3; 10 bases line up with TRBD1. The V gene end was trimmed by 2 bases and the J gene end by 6 bases; junction bases not matched to a gene: 6. The CDR3 runs to 15 residues. Germline loops: CDR1 SGHRS, CDR2 YFSETQ.

The V gene is TRBV7-9, the J gene TRBJ2-7; TRBD2 matches 7 bases. With V trimmed by 5 bases and J by 0 bases, 10 bases remained unmatched. The CDR3 loop spans 16 amino acids. Germline CDR1 and CDR2: SEHNR and FQNEAQ (reference sequence). CDR3 region: CASSHLIAGGSYEQYF. CDR3 DNA sequence: TGTGCCAGCAGCCATCTTATAGCGGGTGGCTCCTACGAGCAGTACTTC.

By share of the sample, this clone is medium-sized. V is TRBV4-1 and J is TRBJ2-1; 7 bases align to TRBD1. The junction had 15 bases not matched to a gene; V was cut back by 0 bases and J by 4 bases. CDR3 length: 19 amino acids. Germline lookup yields CDR1 MGHRA and CDR2 YSYEKL. CDR3 sequence reads: CASSQESVKRAGGYNEQFF. CDR3 bases: TGCGCCAGCAGCCAAGAATCAGTGAAGAGGGCAGGGGGATACAATGAGCAGTTCTTC.